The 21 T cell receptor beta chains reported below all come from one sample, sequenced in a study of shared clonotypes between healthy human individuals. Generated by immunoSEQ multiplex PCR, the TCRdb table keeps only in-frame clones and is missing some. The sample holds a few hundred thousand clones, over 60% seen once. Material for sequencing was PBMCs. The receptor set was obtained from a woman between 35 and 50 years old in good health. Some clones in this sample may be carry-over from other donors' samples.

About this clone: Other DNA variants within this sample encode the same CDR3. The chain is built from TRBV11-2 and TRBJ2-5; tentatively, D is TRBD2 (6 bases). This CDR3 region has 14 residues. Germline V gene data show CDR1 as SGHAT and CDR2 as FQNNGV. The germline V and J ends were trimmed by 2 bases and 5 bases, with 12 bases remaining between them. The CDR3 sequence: CASSLSSGRETQYF. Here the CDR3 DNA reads TGTGCCAGCAGCTTAAGCTCTGGGAGGGAGACCCAGTACTTC.

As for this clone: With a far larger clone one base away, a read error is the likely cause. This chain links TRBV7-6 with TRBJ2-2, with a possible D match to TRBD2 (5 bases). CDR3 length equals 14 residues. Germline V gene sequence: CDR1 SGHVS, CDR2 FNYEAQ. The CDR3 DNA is TGTGCCAGCAGCCAGACTATCGACACCGAGGAGCTGTTTTTT. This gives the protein CASSQTIDTEELFF.

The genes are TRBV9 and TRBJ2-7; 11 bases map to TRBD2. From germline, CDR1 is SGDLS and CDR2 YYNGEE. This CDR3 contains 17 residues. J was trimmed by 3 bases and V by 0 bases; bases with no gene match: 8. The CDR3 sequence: CASSVDGTSGNFYEQYF. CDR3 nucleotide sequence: TGTGCCAGCAGCGTAGACGGGACTAGCGGTAACTTCTACGAGCAGTACTTC.

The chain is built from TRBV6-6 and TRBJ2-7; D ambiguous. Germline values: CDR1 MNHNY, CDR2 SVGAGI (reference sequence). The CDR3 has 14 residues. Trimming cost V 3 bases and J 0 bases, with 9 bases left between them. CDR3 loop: CASSYFLSSYEQYF. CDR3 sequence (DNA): TGTGCCAGCAGTTATTTCCTTAGCTCCTACGAGCAGTACTTC.

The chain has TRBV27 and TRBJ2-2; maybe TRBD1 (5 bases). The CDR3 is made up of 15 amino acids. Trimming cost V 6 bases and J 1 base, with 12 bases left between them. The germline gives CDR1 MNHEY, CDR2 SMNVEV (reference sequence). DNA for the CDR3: TGTGCCAGCAGGCGGACATATCGGAACACCGGGGAGCTGTTTTTT. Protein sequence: CASRRTYRNTGELFF.

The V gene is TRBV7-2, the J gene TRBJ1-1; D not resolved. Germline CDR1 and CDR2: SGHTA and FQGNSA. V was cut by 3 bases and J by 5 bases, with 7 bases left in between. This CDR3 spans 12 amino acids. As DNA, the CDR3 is TGTGCCAGCAGCTTGAGGGAGACTGAAGCTTTCTTT. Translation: CASSLRETEAFF.

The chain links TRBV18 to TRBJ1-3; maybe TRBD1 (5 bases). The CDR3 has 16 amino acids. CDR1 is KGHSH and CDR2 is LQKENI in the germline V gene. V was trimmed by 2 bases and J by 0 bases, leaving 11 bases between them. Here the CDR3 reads CASSPTQRGSGNTIYF. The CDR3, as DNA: TGTGCCAGCTCACCAACGCAGAGGGGCTCTGGAAACACCATATATTTT.

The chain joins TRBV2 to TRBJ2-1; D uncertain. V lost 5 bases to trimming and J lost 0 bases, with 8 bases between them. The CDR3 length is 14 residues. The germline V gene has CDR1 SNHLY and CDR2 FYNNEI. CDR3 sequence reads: CASSKGDSYNEQFF. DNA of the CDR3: TGTGCCAGCAGTAAAGGAGACTCCTACAATGAGCAGTTCTTC.

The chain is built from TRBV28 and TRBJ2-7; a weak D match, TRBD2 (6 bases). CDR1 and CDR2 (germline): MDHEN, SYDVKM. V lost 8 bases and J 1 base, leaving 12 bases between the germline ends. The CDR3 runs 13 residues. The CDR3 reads CASREFWSYEQYF. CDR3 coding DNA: TGTGCCAGCCGGGAGTTTTGGTCCTACGAGCAGTACTTC.

CDR3 region: CASSPGRGSAYEQYF. The CDR3 DNA reads as TGCGCCAGCAGCCCAGGGCGCGGGAGCGCGTACGAGCAGTACTTC. The chain couples TRBV5-1 to TRBJ2-7; 7 bases line up with TRBD2. V was pared by 4 bases and J by 4 bases, with 11 bases of the junction left unmatched. Germline V gives CDR1 SGHRS, CDR2 YFSETQ. The CDR3 loop spans 15 amino acids.

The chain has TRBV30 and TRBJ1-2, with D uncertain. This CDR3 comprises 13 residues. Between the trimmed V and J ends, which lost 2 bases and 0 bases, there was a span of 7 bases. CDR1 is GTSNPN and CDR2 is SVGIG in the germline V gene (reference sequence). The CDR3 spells CAWSYLANYGYTF. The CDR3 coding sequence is TGTGCCTGGAGTTATCTGGCTAACTATGGCTACACCTTC.

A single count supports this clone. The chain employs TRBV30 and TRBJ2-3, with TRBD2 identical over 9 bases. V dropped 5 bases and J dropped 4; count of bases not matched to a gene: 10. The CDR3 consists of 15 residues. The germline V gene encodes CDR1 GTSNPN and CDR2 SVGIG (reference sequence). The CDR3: CAWGLAGASPDTQYF. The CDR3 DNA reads TGTGCCTGGGGCTTAGCGGGAGCTTCCCCAGATACGCAGTATTTT.

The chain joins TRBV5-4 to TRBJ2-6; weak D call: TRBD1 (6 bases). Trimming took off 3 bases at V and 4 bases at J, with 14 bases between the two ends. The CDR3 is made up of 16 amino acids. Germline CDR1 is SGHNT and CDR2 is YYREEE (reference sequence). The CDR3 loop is CASSSFRGSGANVLTF. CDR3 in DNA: TGTGCCAGCAGCTCCTTCAGGGGATCAGGGGCCAACGTCCTGACTTTC.

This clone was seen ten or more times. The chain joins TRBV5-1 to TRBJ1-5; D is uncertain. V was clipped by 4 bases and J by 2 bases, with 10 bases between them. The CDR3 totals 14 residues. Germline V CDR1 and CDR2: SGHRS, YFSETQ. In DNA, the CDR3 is TGCGCCAGCAGCGAGGGAAACGGCAATCAGCCCCAGCATTTT. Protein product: CASSEGNGNQPQHF.

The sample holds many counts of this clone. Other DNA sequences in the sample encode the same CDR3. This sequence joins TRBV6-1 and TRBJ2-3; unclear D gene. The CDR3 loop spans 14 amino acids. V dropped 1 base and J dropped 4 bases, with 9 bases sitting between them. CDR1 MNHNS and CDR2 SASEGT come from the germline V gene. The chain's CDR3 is CASSEGGGADTQYF. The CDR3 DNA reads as TGTGCCAGCAGTGAAGGTGGTGGGGCAGATACGCAGTATTTT.

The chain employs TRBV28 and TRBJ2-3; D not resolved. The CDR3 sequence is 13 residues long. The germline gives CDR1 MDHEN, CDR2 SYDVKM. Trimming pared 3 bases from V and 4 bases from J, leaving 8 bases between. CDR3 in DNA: TGTGCCAGCAGTTTTCAGTGGGCAGATACGCAGTATTTT. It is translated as CASSFQWADTQYF.

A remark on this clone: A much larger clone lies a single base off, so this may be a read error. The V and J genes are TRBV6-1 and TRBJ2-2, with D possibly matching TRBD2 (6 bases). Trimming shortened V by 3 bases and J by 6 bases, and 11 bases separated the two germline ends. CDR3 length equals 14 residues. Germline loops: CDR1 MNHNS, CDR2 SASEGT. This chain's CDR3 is CASSEEGQAGELFF. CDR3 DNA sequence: TGTGCCAGCAGTGAGGAGGGTCAGGCCGGGGAGCTGTTTTTT.

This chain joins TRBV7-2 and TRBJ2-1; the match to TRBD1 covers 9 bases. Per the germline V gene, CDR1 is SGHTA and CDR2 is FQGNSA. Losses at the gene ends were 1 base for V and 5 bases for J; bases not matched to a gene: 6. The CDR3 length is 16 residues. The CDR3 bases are TGTGCCAGCAGCTTAGTAGGGACAGGGCCGCACAATGAGCAGTTCTTC. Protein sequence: CASSLVGTGPHNEQFF.

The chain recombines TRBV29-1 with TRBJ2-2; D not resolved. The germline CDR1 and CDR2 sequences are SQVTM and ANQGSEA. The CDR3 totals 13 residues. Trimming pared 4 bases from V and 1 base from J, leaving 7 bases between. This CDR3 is CSVASQNTGELFF. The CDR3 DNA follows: TGCAGCGTTGCTTCTCAGAACACCGGGGAGCTGTTTTTT.

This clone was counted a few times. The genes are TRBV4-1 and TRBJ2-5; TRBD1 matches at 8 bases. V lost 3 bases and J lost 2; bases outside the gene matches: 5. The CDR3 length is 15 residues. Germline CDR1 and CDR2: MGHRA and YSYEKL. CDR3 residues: CASSQQDRAQETQYF. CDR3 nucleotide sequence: TGCGCCAGCAGCCAGCAGGACAGGGCTCAAGAGACCCAGTACTTC.

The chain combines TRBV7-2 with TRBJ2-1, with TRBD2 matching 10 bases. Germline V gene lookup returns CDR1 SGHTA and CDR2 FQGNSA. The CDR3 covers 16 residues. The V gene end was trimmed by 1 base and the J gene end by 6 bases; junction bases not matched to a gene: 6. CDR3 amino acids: CASSLGPGLATNEQFF. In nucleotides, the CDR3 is TGTGCCAGCAGCTTAGGGCCGGGACTAGCGACCAATGAGCAGTTCTTC.